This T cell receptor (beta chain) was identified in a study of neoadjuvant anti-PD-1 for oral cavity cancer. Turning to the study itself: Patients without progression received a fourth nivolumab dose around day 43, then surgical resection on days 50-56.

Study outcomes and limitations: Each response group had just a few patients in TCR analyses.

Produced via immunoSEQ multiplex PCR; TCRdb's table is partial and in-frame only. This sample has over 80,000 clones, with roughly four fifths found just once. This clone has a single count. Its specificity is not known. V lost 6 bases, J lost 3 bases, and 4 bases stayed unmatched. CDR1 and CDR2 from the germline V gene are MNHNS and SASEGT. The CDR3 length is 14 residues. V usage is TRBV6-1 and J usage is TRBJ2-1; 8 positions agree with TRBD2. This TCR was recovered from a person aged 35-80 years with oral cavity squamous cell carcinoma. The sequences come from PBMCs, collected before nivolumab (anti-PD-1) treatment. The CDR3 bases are TGTGCCAGCAGCACTAGCGGAGTCTACAATGAGCAGTTCTTC. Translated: CASSTSGVYNEQFF.